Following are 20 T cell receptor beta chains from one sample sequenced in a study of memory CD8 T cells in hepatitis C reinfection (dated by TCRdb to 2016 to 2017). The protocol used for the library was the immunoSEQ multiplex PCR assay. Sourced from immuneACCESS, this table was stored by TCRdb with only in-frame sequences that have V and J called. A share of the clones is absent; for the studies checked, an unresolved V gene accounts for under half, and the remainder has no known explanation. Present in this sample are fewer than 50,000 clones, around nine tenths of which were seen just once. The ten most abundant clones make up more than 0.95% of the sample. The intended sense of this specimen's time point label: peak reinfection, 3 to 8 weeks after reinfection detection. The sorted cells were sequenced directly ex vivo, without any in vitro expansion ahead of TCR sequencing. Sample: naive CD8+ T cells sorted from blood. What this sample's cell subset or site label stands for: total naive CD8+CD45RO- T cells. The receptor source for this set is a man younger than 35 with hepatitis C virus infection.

The chain's CDR3 is CASSLGTGGNEQFF. The CDR3, as DNA: TGTGCCAGCAGTTTGGGGACAGGGGGCAATGAGCAGTTCTTC. This rearrangement joins TRBV28 to TRBJ2-1; TRBD1 matches 11 bases. Losses at the gene ends were 3 bases for V and 6 bases for J; bases not matched to a gene: 1. Germline assignment: CDR1 MDHEN and CDR2 SYDVKM. The CDR3 consists of 14 residues.

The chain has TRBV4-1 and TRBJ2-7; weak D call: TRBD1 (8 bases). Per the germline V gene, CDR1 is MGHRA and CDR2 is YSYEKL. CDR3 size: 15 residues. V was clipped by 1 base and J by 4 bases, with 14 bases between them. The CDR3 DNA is TGCGCCAGCAGCCAAGTTGACAGGGGACTATACGAGCAGTACTTC. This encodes CASSQVDRGLYEQYF.

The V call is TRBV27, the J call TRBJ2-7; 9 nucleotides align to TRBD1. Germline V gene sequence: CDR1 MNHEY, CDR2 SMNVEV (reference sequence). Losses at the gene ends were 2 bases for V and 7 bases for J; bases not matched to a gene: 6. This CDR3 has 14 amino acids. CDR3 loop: CASSLRQGGREQYF. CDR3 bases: TGTGCCAGCAGTTTACGACAGGGGGGGAGGGAGCAGTACTTC.

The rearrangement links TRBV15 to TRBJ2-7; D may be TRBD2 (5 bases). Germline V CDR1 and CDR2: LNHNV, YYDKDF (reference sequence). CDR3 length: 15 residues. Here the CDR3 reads CATSRVRGLVYGQYV. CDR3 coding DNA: TGTGCCACCAGCAGAGTGAGAGGGCTAGTCTACGGGCAGTACGTC.

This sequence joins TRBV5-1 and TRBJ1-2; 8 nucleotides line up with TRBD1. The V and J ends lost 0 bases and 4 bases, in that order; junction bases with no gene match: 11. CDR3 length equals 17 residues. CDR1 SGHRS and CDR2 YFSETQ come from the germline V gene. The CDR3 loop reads CASSLEAGQGFGYGYTF. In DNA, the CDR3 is TGCGCCAGCAGCTTGGAGGCCGGACAGGGTTTCGGCTATGGCTACACCTTC.

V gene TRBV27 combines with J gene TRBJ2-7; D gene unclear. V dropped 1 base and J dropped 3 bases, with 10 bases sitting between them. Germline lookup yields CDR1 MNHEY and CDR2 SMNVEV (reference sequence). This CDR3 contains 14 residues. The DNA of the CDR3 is TGTGCCAGCAGTTTATTGGGCGAAAACTACGAGCAGTACTTC. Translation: CASSLLGENYEQYF.

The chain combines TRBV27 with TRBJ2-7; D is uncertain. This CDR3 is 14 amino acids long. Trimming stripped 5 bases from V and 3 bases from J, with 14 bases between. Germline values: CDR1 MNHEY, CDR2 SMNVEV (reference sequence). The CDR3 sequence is CASSIYGPGYEQYF. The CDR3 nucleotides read TGTGCCAGCAGTATCTACGGCCCGGGCTACGAGCAGTACTTC.

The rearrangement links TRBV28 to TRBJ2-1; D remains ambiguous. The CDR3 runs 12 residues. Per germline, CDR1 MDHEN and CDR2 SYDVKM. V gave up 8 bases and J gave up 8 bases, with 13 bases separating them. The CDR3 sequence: CASANARYEQFF. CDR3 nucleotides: TGTGCCAGCGCCAACGCTAGGTATGAGCAGTTCTTC.

The CDR3 DNA follows: TGTGCCAGCTCATCACAGGACACTGAAGCTTTCTTT. This sequence encodes CASSSQDTEAFF. The chain recombines TRBV11-2 with TRBJ1-1; possibly TRBD1 for D (5 bases). Germline V gene lookup returns CDR1 SGHAT and CDR2 FQNNGV. V lost 8 bases to trimming and J lost 3 bases, with 10 bases between them. CDR3 length: 12 residues.

CDR3 nucleotide sequence: TGTGCCAGCGGCACCTTCCAGGGGGCCCAGTACTTC. It encodes CASGTFQGAQYF. The J gene is TRBJ2-5, the V gene TRBV6-5, with 7 bases lining up with TRBD1. Losses at the gene ends were 8 bases for V and 9 bases for J; bases not matched to a gene: 9. CDR1 and CDR2 (germline): MNHEY, SVGAGI. The CDR3 consists of 12 residues.

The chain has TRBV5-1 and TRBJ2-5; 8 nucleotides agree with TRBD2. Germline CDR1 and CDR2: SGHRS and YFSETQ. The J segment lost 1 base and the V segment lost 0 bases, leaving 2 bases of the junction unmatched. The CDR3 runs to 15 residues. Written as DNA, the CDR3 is TGCGCCAGCAGCTTGGCCGGGGGGGGCCAAGAGACCCAGTACTTC. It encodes CASSLAGGGQETQYF.

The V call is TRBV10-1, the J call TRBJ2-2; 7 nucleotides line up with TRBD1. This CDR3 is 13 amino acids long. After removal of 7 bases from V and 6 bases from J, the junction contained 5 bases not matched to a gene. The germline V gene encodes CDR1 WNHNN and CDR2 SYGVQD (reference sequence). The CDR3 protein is CASNRGLAGELFF. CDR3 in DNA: TGCGCCAGCAACAGGGGTCTCGCCGGGGAGCTGTTTTTT.

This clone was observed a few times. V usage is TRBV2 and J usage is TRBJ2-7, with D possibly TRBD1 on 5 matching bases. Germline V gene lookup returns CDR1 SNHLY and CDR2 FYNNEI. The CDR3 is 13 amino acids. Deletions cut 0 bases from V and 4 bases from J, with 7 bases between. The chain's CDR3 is CASSEAGPYEQYV. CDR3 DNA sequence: TGTGCCAGCAGTGAAGCGGGGCCGTACGAGCAGTACGTC.

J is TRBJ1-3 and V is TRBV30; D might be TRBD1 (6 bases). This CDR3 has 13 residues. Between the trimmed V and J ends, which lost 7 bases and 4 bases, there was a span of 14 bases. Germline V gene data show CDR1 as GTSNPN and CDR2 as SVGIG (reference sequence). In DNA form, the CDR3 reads TGTGCCTCCACAGGGCTCCCCGGAAACACCATATATTTT. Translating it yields CASTGLPGNTIYF.

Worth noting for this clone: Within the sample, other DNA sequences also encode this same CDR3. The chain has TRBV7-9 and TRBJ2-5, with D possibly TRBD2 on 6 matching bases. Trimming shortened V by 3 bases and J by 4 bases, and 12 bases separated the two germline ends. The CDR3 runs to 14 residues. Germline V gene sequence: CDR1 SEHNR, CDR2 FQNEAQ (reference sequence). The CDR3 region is CASSFTRDLETQYF. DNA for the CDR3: TGTGCCAGCAGCTTTACGAGGGACTTAGAGACCCAGTACTTC.

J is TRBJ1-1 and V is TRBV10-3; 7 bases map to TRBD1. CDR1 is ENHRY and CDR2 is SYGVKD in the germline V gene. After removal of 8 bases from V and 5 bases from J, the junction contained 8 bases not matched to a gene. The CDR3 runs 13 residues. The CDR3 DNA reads TGTGCCATCCGCGGTCTCAGGGGGACTGAAGCTTTCTTT. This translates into CAIRGLRGTEAFF.

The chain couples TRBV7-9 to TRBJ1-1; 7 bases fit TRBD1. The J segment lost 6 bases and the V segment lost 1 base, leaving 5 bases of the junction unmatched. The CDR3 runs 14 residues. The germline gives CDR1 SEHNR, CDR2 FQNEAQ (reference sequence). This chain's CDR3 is CASSLGPGGPEAFF. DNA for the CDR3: TGTGCCAGCAGCTTAGGACCAGGGGGACCTGAAGCTTTCTTT.

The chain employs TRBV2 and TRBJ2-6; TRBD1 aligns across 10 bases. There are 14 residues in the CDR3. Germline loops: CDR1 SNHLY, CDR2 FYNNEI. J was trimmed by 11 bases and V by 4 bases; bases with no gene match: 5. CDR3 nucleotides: TGTGCCAGCAGTGGGCAAGGGACAGGGGACGTCCTGACTTTC. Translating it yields CASSGQGTGDVLTF.

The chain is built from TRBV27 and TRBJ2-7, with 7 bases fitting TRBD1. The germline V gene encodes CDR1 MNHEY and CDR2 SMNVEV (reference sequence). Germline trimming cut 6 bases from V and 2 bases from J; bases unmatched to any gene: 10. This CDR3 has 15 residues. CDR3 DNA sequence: TGTGCCAGCAGCTACAGGGGAGCGCTTACCTACGAGCAGTACTTC. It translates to CASSYRGALTYEQYF.

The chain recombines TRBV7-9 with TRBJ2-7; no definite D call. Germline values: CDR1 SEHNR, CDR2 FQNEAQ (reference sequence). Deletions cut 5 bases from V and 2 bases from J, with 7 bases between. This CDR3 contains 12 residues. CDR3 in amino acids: CASSPSPYEQYF. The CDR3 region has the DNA TGTGCCAGCAGCCCCTCCCCCTACGAGCAGTACTTC.